Shown below are 27 T cell receptor beta chains from a single sample sequenced in a study of Graves' ophthalmopathy and Graves' hyperthyroidism (dated by TCRdb to between 2018 and 2020). Sequencing instrument: Illumina HiSeq 2000. For repertoire sequencing, TCR beta CDR3 regions were amplified from RNA transcripts. The first round of RT-PCR was done with HTBI primers and the Qiagen OneStep RT-PCR kit, and was followed by a second round of multiplex PCR, then size selection and purification. TCRdb cleaned the public reads at Q25 with fastp, built clones with MiXCR and kept in-frame beta chains. Merged by CDR3 protein, the rows form single entries marked with the most common genes and DNA. In all, the sample holds around 1.1 million distinct CDR3 sequences, and 35% to 40% of those were seen once. More than 9.5% of the sample goes to the ten largest clones. Input material: peripheral blood or thyroid tissue (not recorded which). The receptor source for this set is an adult man with Graves' hyperthyroidism.

This clonotype was seen ten or more times. This chain uses TRBV10-2 with TRBJ1-2; D remains unclear. CDR3 length equals 15 residues. Germline values: CDR1 WSHSY, CDR2 SAAADI. V lost 4 bases to trimming and J lost 3 bases, with 15 bases between them. The CDR3 region is CASSGEFGRDYGYTF. CDR3 nucleotides: TGCGCCAGCAGTGGTGAATTCGGACGAGACTATGGCTACACCTTC.

This clonotype was picked up many times. The DNA for the CDR3 is TGTGCCAGCAGTGGCTCGGGCGGCCCCTATGGCTACACCTTC. Translating it yields CASSGSGGPYGYTF. This chain joins TRBV2 and TRBJ1-2; D gene uncertain. Germline V gene sequence: CDR1 SNHLY, CDR2 FYNNEI. With 4 bases removed from V and 4 bases from J, the gap between germline ends came to 13 bases. The CDR3 runs to 14 residues.

This clonotype has only a few counts. DNA for the CDR3: TGTGCCAGCAAGATAAGCCCAGCGAACACTGAAGCTTTCTTT. Translated: CASKISPANTEAFF. The rearrangement joins TRBV6-5 to TRBJ1-1; D is uncertain. The germline gives CDR1 MNHEY, CDR2 SVGAGI. The CDR3 length is 14 residues. Trimming removed 7 bases from V and 1 base from J, with 13 bases in between.

To note about this clonotype: A read error may account for a junction end that differs from germline. This chain uses TRBV7-9 with TRBJ2-7; 9 bases align to TRBD1. The CDR3 contains 15 residues. The germline V gene has CDR1 SEHNR and CDR2 FQNEAQ (reference sequence). The CDR3 nucleotides are TGTGCCAGCAACTTAAACAGGGGGCTAGCATACGAGCAGTACTTC. This codes for CASNLNRGLAYEQYF.

The chain uses TRBV4-3 and TRBJ2-7; 9 nucleotides match TRBD1. This CDR3 is built from 15 residues. V lost 2 bases, J lost 3 bases, and 5 bases stayed unmatched. Germline V lookup: CDR1 LGHNA, CDR2 YSLEER. CDR3 loop: CASSQLGTGIYEQYF. CDR3 DNA: TGCGCCAGCAGCCAACTCGGGACAGGGATCTACGAGCAGTACTTC.

The sample holds many counts of this clonotype. This CDR3 reads CASSPDQTELYGYTF. The CDR3 region has the DNA TGTGCCAGCAGTCCAGACCAGACCGAACTCTATGGCTACACCTTC. The gene calls are TRBV6-5 and TRBJ1-2, with D unresolved. V was shortened by 5 bases and J by 4 bases, with 17 bases between the two germline ends. Germline CDR1 MNHEY, CDR2 SVGAGI. The CDR3 has 15 residues.

This clonotype was picked up one time. The chain uses TRBV29-1 and TRBJ1-4, with 8 positions matching TRBD1. CDR3 length: 14 residues. Germline V CDR1 and CDR2: SQVTM, ANQGSEA. The V segment lost 4 bases and the J segment 8 bases; nucleotides outside the gene matches: 9. CDR3 in amino acids: CSVGSGTGGEKLFF. CDR3 bases: TGCAGCGTTGGTAGCGGGACAGGTGGGGAAAAACTGTTTTTT.

In its sample, this clonotype was seen many times. The chain recombines TRBV7-2 with TRBJ1-3; 8 bases agree with TRBD1. Germline lookup yields CDR1 SGHTA and CDR2 FQGNSA. Trimming removed 5 bases from V and 1 base from J; junction bases left unmatched: 7. The CDR3 runs to 16 residues. Here the CDR3 DNA reads TGTGCCAGCAGCCGCGACAGGGGAATGTCTGGAAACACCATATATTTT. Translated, it gives CASSRDRGMSGNTIYF.

This clonotype was observed at least ten times. The gene calls are TRBV5-1 and TRBJ2-7; the D gene could be TRBD1 or TRBD2 (5 bases each). The CDR3 has 13 amino acids. The germline V gene encodes CDR1 SGHRS and CDR2 YFSETQ. Trimming cost V 7 bases and J 3 bases, with 14 bases left between them. The DNA of the CDR3 is TGCGCCAGCGGCTCAAGGGACCTCTACGAGCAGTACTTC. Amino acid sequence: CASGSRDLYEQYF.

This clonotype came up a few times. V usage is TRBV4-1 and J usage is TRBJ1-2, with 8 bases fitting TRBD1. The length of the CDR3 is 16 residues. V lost 2 bases and J lost 7; bases outside the gene matches: 12. Germline-derived CDR1 and CDR2 are MGHRA and YSYEKL. CDR3 bases: TGCGCCAGCAGCCAAATAGGACAGGGAGTGTTCTCTGGCTACACCTTC. The encoded protein is CASSQIGQGVFSGYTF.

This clonotype was seen repeatedly, ten times or more. V and J are TRBV24-1 and TRBJ1-1; D gene unclear. Per germline, CDR1 KGHDR and CDR2 SFDVKD. This CDR3 comprises 13 residues. V was pared by 0 bases and J by 7 bases, with 8 bases between. CDR3 sequence: CATSDLEGHEAFF. The CDR3 nucleotides are TGTGCCACCAGTGATTTGGAGGGCCATGAAGCTTTCTTT.

The J gene is TRBJ1-4, the V gene TRBV28, with a tentative D call TRBD1 (5 bases). CDR1 is MDHEN, CDR2 SYDVKM, per germline. There are 14 residues in the CDR3. V was pared by 6 bases and J by 3 bases, with 11 bases between. CDR3 nucleotide sequence: TGTGCCAGCAGCACCACGGGGGCTAATGAAAAACTGTTTTTT. It encodes CASSTTGANEKLFF.

This clonotype has only a few counts. J is TRBJ2-5 and V is TRBV30, with no clear D. The CDR3 consists of 13 residues. The germline V gene encodes CDR1 GTSNPN and CDR2 SVGIG (reference sequence). V dropped 2 bases and J dropped 4 bases, with 11 bases sitting between them. The CDR3 nucleotides read TGTGCCTGGAGTTTCGCCTCGGGAGAGACCCAGTACTTC. Translation gives CAWSFASGETQYF.

Of note for this clonotype: A much bigger clone sits one base away, suggesting this may be a read error. Likely a read error: the CDR3 ends without its conserved phenylalanine or tryptophan. The rearrangement joins TRBV7-2 to TRBJ1-5; TRBD1 is a possible D gene (6 bases). Germline V CDR1 and CDR2: SGHTA, FQGNSA. V was clipped by 2 bases and J by 3 bases, with 17 bases between them. This CDR3 comprises 17 residues. Here the CDR3 DNA reads TGTGCCAGCAGCTTAACTTCGACAGGCTGGTCCAATCAGCCCCAGCATCTT. It translates to CASSLTSTGWSNQPQHL.

This clonotype was counted at least ten times. V usage is TRBV12-3 or TRBV12-4 and J usage is TRBJ1-6, with D perhaps matching TRBD1 (6 bases). V was cut by 6 bases and J by 6 bases, with 15 bases left in between. This CDR3 has 15 residues. In DNA, the CDR3 is TGTGCCAGCAGCCGGGAGGCAGGGGTTAATTCACCCCTCCACTTT. It yields the protein CASSREAGVNSPLHF.

In its sample, this clonotype was seen a few times. The chain recombines TRBV7-8 with TRBJ2-2, with D perhaps matching TRBD1 (5 bases). The ends were cut back, 1 base at V and 6 bases at J, with 12 bases in the middle. Germline loops: CDR1 SGHVS, CDR2 FQNEAQ. This CDR3 has 15 residues. CDR3 loop: CASSLGLGPAGELFF. CDR3 in DNA: TGTGCCAGCAGCTTAGGTCTGGGGCCGGCCGGGGAGCTGTTTTTT.

This clonotype came up many times. This chain uses TRBV11-2 with TRBJ1-5; a possible D gene is TRBD1 (5 bases). V gave up 1 base and J gave up 2 bases, with 12 bases separating them. The germline V gene has CDR1 SGHAT and CDR2 FQNNGV. The CDR3 has 16 residues. CDR3 sequence: CASSLAGDLGNQPQHF. CDR3 sequence (DNA): TGTGCCAGCAGCTTAGCTGGGGACTTGGGCAATCAGCCCCAGCATTTT.

In DNA, the CDR3 is TGTGCTAGCGCCGAGACAGCCAATTCACCCCTCCACTTT. It encodes CASAETANSPLHF. The chain joins TRBV15 to TRBJ1-6; TRBD1 is a possible D gene (5 bases). CDR3 length: 13 amino acids. Germline assignment: CDR1 LNHNV and CDR2 YYDKDF (reference sequence).

This clonotype was seen many times. J is TRBJ1-2 and V is TRBV12-3 or TRBV12-4; D uncertain. Trimming took off 7 bases at V and 4 bases at J, with 10 bases between the two ends. The length of the CDR3 is 12 residues. This chain's CDR3 is CASMTAGYGYTF. In DNA form, the CDR3 reads TGTGCCAGCATGACGGCAGGCTATGGCTACACCTTC.

The chain employs TRBV19 and TRBJ1-1; no definite D call. With 7 bases removed from V and 6 bases from J, the gap between germline ends came to 15 bases. Germline V CDR1 and CDR2: LNHDA, SQIVND (reference sequence). The CDR3 runs 13 residues. Here the CDR3 DNA reads TGTGCCAGTACAAACTATCGCGGGTCTGAAGCTTTCTTT. Its protein is CASTNYRGSEAFF.

Of note for this clonotype: The CDR3 carries no conserved terminal phenylalanine or tryptophan, so it likely arises from a read error. Because the CDR3's place on the DNA is in doubt, the DNA is left out and the CDR3 is given as listed by TCRdb. The chain carries TRBV11-2 and TRBJ1-6; the table's D call, TRBD1, was not checked against the DNA. The CDR3 is 9 residues long, counting both termini. Germline CDR1 SGHAT, CDR2 FQNNGV. This CDR3 is CASSGQVRY.

The gene calls are TRBV20-1 and TRBJ2-7, with 9 bases lining up with TRBD2. The CDR3 is 13 residues long. Germline loops: CDR1 DFQATT, CDR2 SNEGSKA (reference sequence). As DNA, the CDR3 is TGCAGCGGAGGGACTAGCAGAGCCTACGAGCAGTACTTC. This codes for CSGGTSRAYEQYF.

Ten or more counts support this clonotype. This rearrangement joins TRBV5-1 to TRBJ2-7; 7 bases agree with TRBD1. Germline lookup yields CDR1 SGHRS and CDR2 YFSETQ. This CDR3 region has 14 residues. V shed 4 bases, J shed 2 bases, and the junction held 6 bases outside the gene matches. This CDR3 reads CASSLPGTAYEQYF. CDR3 in DNA: TGCGCCAGCAGCCTGCCTGGGACAGCCTACGAGCAGTACTTC.

In regard to this clonotype: Being one base from a much bigger clone, this may be a read error. V is TRBV6-1 and J is TRBJ1-5; D not resolved. The CDR3 has 14 amino acids. Per germline, CDR1 MNHNS and CDR2 SASEGT. Trimming took 5 bases from V and 4 from J, leaving 12 bases between them. CDR3 nucleotide sequence: TGTGCCAGCAGTTACTTGGCGGTGAATCAGCCCCAGCATTTT. Protein sequence: CASSYLAVNQPQHF.

At least ten counts were recorded for this clonotype. The CDR3 nucleotides are TGCAGCGTTGAACTGGGCACCGGGGAGCTGTTTTTT. Protein: CSVELGTGELFF. V is TRBV29-1 and J is TRBJ2-2; D unclear. This CDR3 is built from 12 residues. Germline-derived CDR1 and CDR2 are SQVTM and ANQGSEA. The ends were cut back, 2 bases at V and 4 bases at J, with 5 bases in the middle.

J is TRBJ2-3 and V is TRBV4-1; possible D gene TRBD1, 5 bases. V lost 1 base, J lost 6 bases, and 11 bases lay in between. The CDR3 has 14 residues. Germline-derived CDR1 and CDR2 are MGHRA and YSYEKL. Here the CDR3 DNA reads TGCGCCAGCAGCCAAGTAGGGGATTTGGATACGCAGTATTTT. Translating it yields CASSQVGDLDTQYF.

The chain recombines TRBV29-1 with TRBJ2-7; a weak D match, TRBD2 (6 bases). Trimming left V 5 bases short and J 1 base short, with 21 bases between. This CDR3 spans 16 amino acids. CDR1 and CDR2 (germline): SQVTM, ANQGSEA. CDR3 sequence: CSVSLPGSFSSYEQYF. CDR3 in DNA: TGCAGCGTTTCCCTTCCCGGGAGTTTTAGTTCCTACGAGCAGTACTTC.